This TCR beta chain was observed in a study of T cell responses to AZD1222 COVID-19 vaccine. The CDR3 covers 13 residues. The V and J ends lost 2 bases and 9 bases respectively, with 11 bases between them. Germline values: CDR1 MGHRA, CDR2 YSYEKL. This clone was seen only a few times. Its antigen is currently unknown. TCRdb keeps only in-frame clones here, not all; method: immunoSEQ multiplex PCR. Of nearly 35,000 clones in the sample, approximately 80% are singletons; the top ten hold more than 4%. General study results and limits: It was only 6 or 7 AZD1222 recipients who were seropositive at baseline. After two AZD1222 doses, spike-specific TCR breadth and depth rose versus day 0.

The sequenced sample was peripheral blood, obtained 28 days after the second AZD1222 dose. The V and J genes are TRBV4-1 and TRBJ2-4; D possibly corresponds to TRBD1 (6 bases). This TCR came from an adult who received the AZD1222 COVID-19 vaccine. CDR3 sequence: CASSQSQGSIQYF. CDR3 nucleotide sequence: TGCGCCAGCAGCCAAAGCCAGGGGAGCATTCAGTACTTC.